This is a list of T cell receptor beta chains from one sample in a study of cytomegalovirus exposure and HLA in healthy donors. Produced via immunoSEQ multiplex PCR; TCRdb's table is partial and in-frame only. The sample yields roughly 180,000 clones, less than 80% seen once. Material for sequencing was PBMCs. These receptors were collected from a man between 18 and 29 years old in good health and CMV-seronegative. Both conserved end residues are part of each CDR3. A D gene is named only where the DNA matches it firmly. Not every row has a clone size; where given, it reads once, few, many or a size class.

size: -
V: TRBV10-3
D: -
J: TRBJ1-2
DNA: TGTGCCCCCAATAAGGGGGATTATGGCTACACCTTC
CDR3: CAPNKGDYGYTF

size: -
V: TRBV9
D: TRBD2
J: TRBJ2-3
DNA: TGTGCCAGCAGCGTAGGGAGGTGGACTAGCGGATCTGGTACGCAGTATTTT
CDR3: CASSVGRWTSGSGTQYF

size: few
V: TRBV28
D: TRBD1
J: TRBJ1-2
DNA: TGTGCCAGCAGTACCTCGGGACAGGGGGCGTCGGGTGGCTACACCTTC
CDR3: CASSTSGQGASGGYTF

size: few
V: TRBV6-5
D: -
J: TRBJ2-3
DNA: TGTGCCACTTCCTCCCTTCGACAGCTCGCCGATACGCAGTATTTT
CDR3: CATSSLRQLADTQYF

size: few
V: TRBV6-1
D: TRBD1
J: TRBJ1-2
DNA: TGTGCCAGCAGTGCAGCGACAGGGGGTGGATATGGCTACACCTTC
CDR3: CASSAATGGGYGYTF

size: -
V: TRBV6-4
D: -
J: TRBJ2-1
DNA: TGTGCCAGCAGTGAGACTAGCTACAATGAGCAGTTCTTC
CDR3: CASSETSYNEQFF

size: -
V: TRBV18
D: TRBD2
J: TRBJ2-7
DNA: TGTGCCTCCCCGGCGGCTAGCGGGGGGTCCCCCCTAGGAGAGCAGTACTTC
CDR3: CASPAASGGSPLGEQYF

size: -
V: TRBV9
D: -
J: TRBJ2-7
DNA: TGCGCCAGCAGCGTAAGTGACTGCCAGGGTTGCGACGAGCAGTACTTC
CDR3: CASSVSDCQGCDEQYF

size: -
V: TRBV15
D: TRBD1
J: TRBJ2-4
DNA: TGTGCCACCAGCAGAGGGCAGGTGGGACAGAGGTACTTC
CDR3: CATSRGQVGQRYF

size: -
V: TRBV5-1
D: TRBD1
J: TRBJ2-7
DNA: TGCGCCAGCAGCCTAAGGCCGGACGGACAGGGGAACGAGCAGTACTTC
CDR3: CASSLRPDGQGNEQYF

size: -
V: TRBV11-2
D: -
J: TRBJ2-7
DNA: TGTGCCAGCAGCTTAATTCTGCAGTCCCACGAGCAGTACTTC
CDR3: CASSLILQSHEQYF

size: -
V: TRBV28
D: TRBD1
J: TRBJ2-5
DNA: TGTGCCAGCAGTTTAGGGACAGAAGAGACCCAGTACTTC
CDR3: CASSLGTEETQYF

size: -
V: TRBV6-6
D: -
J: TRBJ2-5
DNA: TGTGCCAGCAGTTACTCGGGGGGAGAGAAGACCCAGTACTTC
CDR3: CASSYSGGEKTQYF

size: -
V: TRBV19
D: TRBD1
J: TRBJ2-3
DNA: TGTGCCAGTAGTACCGGACAGGGTCCCACAGATACGCAGTATTTT
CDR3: CASSTGQGPTDTQYF

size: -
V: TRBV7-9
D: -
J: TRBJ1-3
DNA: TGTGCCAGCAGCTTAGACAATGGAAACACCATATATTTT
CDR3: CASSLDNGNTIYF

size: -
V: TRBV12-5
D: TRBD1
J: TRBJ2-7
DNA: TGTGCTAGTGGCCGGGACAGGGGGCTGCAGTACTTC
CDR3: CASGRDRGLQYF

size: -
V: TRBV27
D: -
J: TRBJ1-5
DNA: TGTGCCAGCAAATCCCTCAATCTCATGGGCCCCACGGGCAATCAGCCCCAGCATTTT
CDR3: CASKSLNLMGPTGNQPQHF

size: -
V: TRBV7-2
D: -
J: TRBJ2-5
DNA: TGTGCCAGCAGCTTAGCGGGCAGGGGTCAACAGTACTTC
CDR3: CASSLAGRGQQYF

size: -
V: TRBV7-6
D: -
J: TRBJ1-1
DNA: TGTGCCAGCAGCTTAGGGGGGCAGGGAAACACTGAAGCTTTCTTT
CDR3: CASSLGGQGNTEAFF

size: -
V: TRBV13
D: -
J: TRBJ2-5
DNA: TGTGCCAGCAGCCTAGGGGACAACTTCCAAGAGACCCAGTACTTC
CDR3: CASSLGDNFQETQYF

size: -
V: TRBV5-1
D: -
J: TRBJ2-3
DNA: TGCGCCAGCAGCCCCCCGGCGGGAGATACGCAGTATTTT
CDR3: CASSPPAGDTQYF

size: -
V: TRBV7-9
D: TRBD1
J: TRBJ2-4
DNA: TGTGCCAGCAGCCCCGCCCGGACAGGGGAAGCCAAAAACATTCAGTACTTC
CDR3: CASSPARTGEAKNIQYF

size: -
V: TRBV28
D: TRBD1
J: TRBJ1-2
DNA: TGTGCCAGCAGTTCCTACGGGTTGTGGACAGGGAATGGGGATGGCTACACCTTC
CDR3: CASSSYGLWTGNGDGYTF

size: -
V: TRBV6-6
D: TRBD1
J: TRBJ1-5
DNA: TGTGCCAGCAGTTCGGACAGGGTCGGTAATCAGCCCCAGCATTTT
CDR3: CASSSDRVGNQPQHF

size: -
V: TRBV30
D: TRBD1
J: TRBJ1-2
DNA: TGTGCCTGGACTCTAAGAGGTACAGGGGTTTATGGCTACACCTTC
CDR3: CAWTLRGTGVYGYTF

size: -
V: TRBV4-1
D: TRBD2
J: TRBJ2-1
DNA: TGCGCCAGCAGCCCGGCCGGGACTAGCGGGGAGGGGTCCTACAATGAGCAGTTCTTC
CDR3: CASSPAGTSGEGSYNEQFF

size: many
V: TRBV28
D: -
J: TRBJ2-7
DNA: TGTGCCAGCAGTTCCAACAGGTTCTACGAGCAGTACTTC
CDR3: CASSSNRFYEQYF

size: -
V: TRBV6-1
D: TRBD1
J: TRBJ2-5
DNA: TGTGCCAGCAGTGACCGGGGACAGGGGTTGAAGAAGACCCAGTACTTC
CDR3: CASSDRGQGLKKTQYF

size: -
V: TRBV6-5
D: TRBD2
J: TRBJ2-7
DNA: TGTGCCAGCAGTTACGTCGGGACTAGCGCCGAGCAGTACTTC
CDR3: CASSYVGTSAEQYF

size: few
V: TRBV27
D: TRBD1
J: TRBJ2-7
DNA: TGTGCCAGCAGTTTCCGTCGGACAGGGGGACTCGAGCAGTACTTC
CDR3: CASSFRRTGGLEQYF

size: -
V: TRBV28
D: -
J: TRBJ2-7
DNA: TGTGCCAGCAGTTTAACTTCGGGAATCCGCTCCTACGAGCAGTACTTC
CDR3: CASSLTSGIRSYEQYF

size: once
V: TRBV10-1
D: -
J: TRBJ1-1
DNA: TGCGCCAGCAGTGAGGCAGGGGCCATGAACACTGAAGCTTTCTTT
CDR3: CASSEAGAMNTEAFF

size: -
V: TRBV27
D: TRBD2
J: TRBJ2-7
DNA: TGTGCCAGCAGTTCGGGGGGGGTTAGCTCCTACGAGCAGTACTTC
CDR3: CASSSGGVSSYEQYF

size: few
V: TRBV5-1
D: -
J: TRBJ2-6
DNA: TGCGCCAGCAGCTCGCTAATCTCAGGGTTCGACAACTCTGGGGCCAACGTCCTGACTTTC
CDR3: CASSSLISGFDNSGANVLTF

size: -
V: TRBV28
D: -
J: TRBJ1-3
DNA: TGTGCCAGCAGTTTGGGGGGGAACTCTGGAAACACCATATATTTT
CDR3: CASSLGGNSGNTIYF

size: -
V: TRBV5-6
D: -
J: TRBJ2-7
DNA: TGTGCCAGCAGCCCGGGTCTCGGGGCCTACGAGCAGTACTTC
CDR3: CASSPGLGAYEQYF

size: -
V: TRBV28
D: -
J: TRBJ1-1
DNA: TGTGCCAGCACTCACAATACTGAAGCTTTCTTT
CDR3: CASTHNTEAFF

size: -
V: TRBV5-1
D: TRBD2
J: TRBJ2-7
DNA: TGCGCCAGCAGCTTGAGGACTAGCGGGAGCCACGAGCAGTACTTC
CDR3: CASSLRTSGSHEQYF

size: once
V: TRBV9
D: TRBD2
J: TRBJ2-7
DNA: TGTGCCAGCAGCGCTGTGGGGACTAGCGGGAACAACGAGCAGTACTTC
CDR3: CASSAVGTSGNNEQYF

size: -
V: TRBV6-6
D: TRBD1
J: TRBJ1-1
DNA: TGTGCCAGCAGTTACTCGGGACAGGGGAACACTGAAGCTTTCTTT
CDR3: CASSYSGQGNTEAFF

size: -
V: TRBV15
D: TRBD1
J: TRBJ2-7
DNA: TGTGCCACCAGCAGATCGGTGACAGGGCTAAGCTCCTACGAGCAGTACTTC
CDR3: CATSRSVTGLSSYEQYF

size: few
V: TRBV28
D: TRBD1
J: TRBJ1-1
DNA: TGTGCCAGCAGTCCGGGACAGGGAACTGAAGCTTTCTTT
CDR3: CASSPGQGTEAFF

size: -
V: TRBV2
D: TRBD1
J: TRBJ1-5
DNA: TGTGCCAGCAGTAGGACAGGCGATCAGCCCCAGCATTTT
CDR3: CASSRTGDQPQHF

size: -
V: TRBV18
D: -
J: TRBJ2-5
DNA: TGTGCCAGCTCACCCTCAGTGGTAGCGGAGACCCAGTACTTC
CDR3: CASSPSVVAETQYF